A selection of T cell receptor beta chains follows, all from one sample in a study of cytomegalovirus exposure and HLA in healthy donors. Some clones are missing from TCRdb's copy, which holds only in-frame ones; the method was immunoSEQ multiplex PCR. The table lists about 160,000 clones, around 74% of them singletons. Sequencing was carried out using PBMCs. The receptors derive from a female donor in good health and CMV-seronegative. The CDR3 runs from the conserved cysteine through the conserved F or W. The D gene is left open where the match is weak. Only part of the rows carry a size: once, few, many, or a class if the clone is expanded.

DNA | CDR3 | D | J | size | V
TGTGCCAGCAGTTGGGGGGGACAGGGAAATTCACCCCTCCACTTT | CASSWGGQGNSPLHF | TRBD1 | TRBJ1-6 | - | TRBV2
TGTGCAGCCCAGAGGGGGTCGAACACTGAAGCTTTCTTT | CAAQRGSNTEAFF | - | TRBJ1-1 | - | TRBV19
TGCACCACGGGAGCGAGGTCCACCGGGGAGCTGTTTTTT | CTTGARSTGELFF | - | TRBJ2-2 | - | TRBV29-1
TGCGCCAGCAGCTTGCGAGGGGGCGAAGAAAAACTGTTTTTT | CASSLRGGEEKLFF | TRBD1 | TRBJ1-4 | few | TRBV5-1
TGTGCCAGCAGCCTACTAGCGTACACAGATACGCAGTATTTT | CASSLLAYTDTQYF | TRBD2 | TRBJ2-3 | - | TRBV14
TGTGTCAGAAGCTTCAGGGGGTGCGGCGAGCAGTACTTC | CVRSFRGCGEQYF | - | TRBJ2-7 | once | TRBV7-5
TGTGCCACCAGCAGACAGGGTTCCTCCTACGAGCAGTACTTC | CATSRQGSSYEQYF | - | TRBJ2-7 | - | TRBV15
TGTGCCTTGGACCTGCGGGAGAGGTCCTACGAGCAGTACTTC | CALDLRERSYEQYF | TRBD2 | TRBJ2-7 | few | TRBV30
TGTGCCAGCAGCTTTAGGGGTGATGACACTGAAGCTTTCTTT | CASSFRGDDTEAFF | - | TRBJ1-1 | - | TRBV11-2
TGTGCTAGTGCAAGTGGCAGGGGCACCGGGGAGCTGTTTTTT | CASASGRGTGELFF | - | TRBJ2-2 | once | TRBV12-5
TGTGCCAGCAGCTCCGGACTAGCGGGAGTTGTAGCAGATACGCAGTATTTT | CASSSGLAGVVADTQYF | TRBD2 | TRBJ2-3 | once | TRBV7-9
TGTGCCAGCAGCCAAAAGACTAGCGGGGGGCTAAATGAGCAGTTCTTC | CASSQKTSGGLNEQFF | TRBD2 | TRBJ2-1 | few | TRBV7-9
TGTGCCAGCACACCCGGGGACAGGGGCTTCGACGAGCAGTACTTC | CASTPGDRGFDEQYF | TRBD1 | TRBJ2-7 | few | TRBV6-5
TGTGCCAGCAGCTTAGCCATGGGACTAGCGGGAGCGGAAGATACGCAGTATTTT | CASSLAMGLAGAEDTQYF | TRBD2 | TRBJ2-3 | - | TRBV7-9
TGTGCCAGCAGCGGGGGACTAGCCCCCGGGGAGCTGTTTTTT | CASSGGLAPGELFF | TRBD2 | TRBJ2-2 | - | TRBV9
TGCGCCAGCAGCTTGGATGGCAGGGGTGGGGAGACCCAGTACTTC | CASSLDGRGGETQYF | - | TRBJ2-5 | - | TRBV5-1
TGTGCCAGCAGTTATTCCTCGCGGTACAATGAGCAGTTCTTC | CASSYSSRYNEQFF | - | TRBJ2-1 | - | TRBV6-5
TGTGCCAGCAAAAGGGAGGGCTATGGCTACACCTTC | CASKREGYGYTF | - | TRBJ1-2 | - | TRBV6-6
TGTGCCTGGAGTGAGACAGGCTACGAGCAGTACTTC | CAWSETGYEQYF | - | TRBJ2-7 | - | TRBV30
TGTGCCAGCAGTTACTCGGGTTGGGGGGCCTACGAGCAGTACTTC | CASSYSGWGAYEQYF | - | TRBJ2-7 | once | TRBV6-5
TGCAGCGTTCGCCGGGACAACAATGAGCAGTTCTTC | CSVRRDNNEQFF | - | TRBJ2-1 | - | TRBV29-1
TGTGCCAGCAGCGTAGCAGGGGGCGGCACTGAAGCTTTCTTT | CASSVAGGGTEAFF | TRBD1 | TRBJ1-1 | - | TRBV9
TGTGCCAGCAGCTTAGGGGGACAGGGGGCGGAGACCCAGTACTTC | CASSLGGQGAETQYF | TRBD1 | TRBJ2-5 | - | TRBV7-7
TGTGCCAGCAGTTACCCCAGGGGCGTGAACACTGAAGCTTTCTTT | CASSYPRGVNTEAFF | - | TRBJ1-1 | - | TRBV28
TGTGCCTGGAGTGATCCTAGCGGGAGGGCCTACAATGAGCAGTTCTTC | CAWSDPSGRAYNEQFF | TRBD2 | TRBJ2-1 | - | TRBV30
TGCGCCAGCAACTTGGGGACAGGGGCACTGAACACTGAAGCTTTCTTT | CASNLGTGALNTEAFF | TRBD1 | TRBJ1-1 | - | TRBV5-1
TGTGCCAGCTCACCGGGACAGCCAAGCGTAAACACCATATATTTT | CASSPGQPSVNTIYF | TRBD1 | TRBJ1-3 | once | TRBV18
TGTGCCAGCACCTTCATAGGCCTTCGGACTAGCCTAGAGACCCAGTACTTC | CASTFIGLRTSLETQYF | TRBD2 | TRBJ2-5 | - | TRBV11-2
TGTGCCAGCAGGTCCTCGTCGGGGTATCAGGAAGCTTTCTTT | CASRSSSGYQEAFF | - | TRBJ1-1 | few | TRBV5-4
TGTGCCAGCAGTTCATCAGGGACAGAGGCTGCCTATGGCTACACCTTC | CASSSSGTEAAYGYTF | TRBD1 | TRBJ1-2 | - | TRBV6-5
TGTGCCAGCAGCGGGGGGCTGAATACTTTCTTT | CASSGGLNTFF | - | TRBJ1-1 | - | TRBV9
TGTGCCAGCAGCGTTGGGACGAGCGGGAGGGCAGAGACCCAGTACTTC | CASSVGTSGRAETQYF | TRBD2 | TRBJ2-5 | few | TRBV9
TGTGCCAGCAGTGGTACGGGGGCTGGGGCCAACGTCCTGACTTTC | CASSGTGAGANVLTF | - | TRBJ2-6 | - | TRBV2
TGTGCCAGCAGCGAGACTGGGACAGCCGGTCGTGGAAAACTGTTTTTT | CASSETGTAGRGKLFF | TRBD1 | TRBJ1-4 | - | TRBV9
TGCGCCAGCAGCTTGGGGCAGGTGAACACCGGGGAGCTGTTTTTT | CASSLGQVNTGELFF | - | TRBJ2-2 | - | TRBV5-1
TGTGCCAGCAGCTTAAACCTAGCGGGAGTGGTCACCGGGGAGCTGTTTTTT | CASSLNLAGVVTGELFF | TRBD2 | TRBJ2-2 | once | TRBV7-2
TGCAGCGTTGACAGGGGTGGCACAGATACGCAGTATTTT | CSVDRGGTDTQYF | - | TRBJ2-3 | - | TRBV29-1
TGCGCCAGCAGGGCTGACAGGGAGAACACTGAAGCTTTCTTT | CASRADRENTEAFF | TRBD1 | TRBJ1-1 | - | TRBV5-1
TGCAGCGTTGAACAGGGCACAGATACGCAGTATTTT | CSVEQGTDTQYF | - | TRBJ2-3 | - | TRBV29-1
TGTTCATGGGGCTATGGAGTAGAGACCCAGTACTTC | CSWGYGVETQYF | - | TRBJ2-5 | - | TRBV5-4
TGCAGCGTTGAGGGCAGGGTGAACACTGAAGCTTTCTTT | CSVEGRVNTEAFF | - | TRBJ1-1 | - | TRBV29-1
TGTGCCAGCAGCTTGGTCTCGGGACTACCAGATACGCAGTATTTT | CASSLVSGLPDTQYF | TRBD2 | TRBJ2-3 | - | TRBV5-4
TGTGCCAGTAGTATAGTAGCGGGGCTGGACTATGGCTACACCTTC | CASSIVAGLDYGYTF | - | TRBJ1-2 | - | TRBV19
TGTGCCAGCAGCTTATCAGTGGGACAAACTCTTTATGGCTACACCTTC | CASSLSVGQTLYGYTF | - | TRBJ1-2 | - | TRBV7-2
TGTGCCAGCTCACCAGGAACAGGAAAACAAGAGACCCAGTACTTC | CASSPGTGKQETQYF | - | TRBJ2-5 | - | TRBV18
TGCGCCAGCAGCAACAACAGAGATAACGAGCAGTACTTC | CASSNNRDNEQYF | - | TRBJ2-7 | - | TRBV4-1
TGTGCCATCGAGGGACAGGGAAGCGGGGAGCTGTTTTTT | CAIEGQGSGELFF | TRBD1 | TRBJ2-2 | once | TRBV10-3
TGTGCCAGCAGCACCGGGACTAGCGGTGAGGCCGGGGAGCTGTTTTTT | CASSTGTSGEAGELFF | TRBD2 | TRBJ2-2 | - | TRBV5-6
TGTGCCTGGAGCGCGGTAACGGGGAGTTCACCCCTCCACTTT | CAWSAVTGSSPLHF | - | TRBJ1-6 | few | TRBV30
TGTGCCAGCAGCTTACCGGGACAGGGGAATCAGCCCCAGCATTTT | CASSLPGQGNQPQHF | TRBD1 | TRBJ1-5 | - | TRBV5-8
TGTGCCAGCAGCGACCGTCGGGGGTGGACAGATACGCAGTATTTT | CASSDRRGWTDTQYF | - | TRBJ2-3 | - | TRBV7-2
TGTGCCAGCAGCCTTCAGTGGAACACTGAAGCTTTCTTT | CASSLQWNTEAFF | - | TRBJ1-1 | - | TRBV14
TGCGCCAGCAGCTCCGGGACAGGGGAGGAAAAACTGTTTTTT | CASSSGTGEEKLFF | TRBD1 | TRBJ1-4 | - | TRBV5-1
TGTGCCATCTCCGCGACACCGAACACCGGGGAGCTGTTTTTT | CAISATPNTGELFF | - | TRBJ2-2 | - | TRBV15
TGCGCCAGCAGCTCCTCCCCGGGAGGTATGAACACTGAAGCTTTCTTT | CASSSSPGGMNTEAFF | - | TRBJ1-1 | - | TRBV5-1
TGTGCCAGCAGCCAAGGCCAGAGGACAGGGGGCGCGGTCACTGAAGCTTTCTTT | CASSQGQRTGGAVTEAFF | TRBD1 | TRBJ1-1 | few | TRBV4-2
TGTGCCAGCAGCCGACAGAGAAACACTGAAGCTTTCTTT | CASSRQRNTEAFF | - | TRBJ1-1 | - | TRBV14
TGTGCCAGCAGCTTAGCCGGTAGCGGGAGCAATGAGCAGTTCTTC | CASSLAGSGSNEQFF | TRBD2 | TRBJ2-1 | - | TRBV11-2
TGTGCCAGCTCACCACCCACAGGGGTAGGAAACACCATATATTTT | CASSPPTGVGNTIYF | TRBD1 | TRBJ1-3 | - | TRBV18
TGCGCCAGCAGCTTGGCCGGGGGTGCAACTAATGAAAAACTGTTTTTT | CASSLAGGATNEKLFF | - | TRBJ1-4 | - | TRBV5-1